Listed below are T cell receptor beta chains from one sample, sequenced in a study of T cell responses to AZD1222 COVID-19 vaccine. TCRdb's copy holds only in-frame clones and misses some; the assay was immunoSEQ multiplex PCR. The sample has some 130,000 clones; roughly nine tenths are singletons. Sequencing used peripheral blood, obtained on day 0 of AZD1222 vaccination. Receptors were obtained from an adult in good health. Both conserved end residues are part of each CDR3. The D gene is left open where the match is weak. A clone size is listed for some rows: how often the clone was seen (once, few, many), or a class if it is expanded.

TRBD1	TRBV18	.	TRBJ2-2	TGTGCCAGCTCACCGACAGGGGGGAACACCGGGGAGCTGTTTTTT	CASSPTGGNTGELFF
.	TRBV30	.	TRBJ1-5	TGTGCCTGGAGTATGGGCGGAGCAAGCAATCAGCCCCAGCATTTT	CAWSMGGASNQPQHF
.	TRBV7-2	.	TRBJ2-7	TGTGCCAGCAGCTCAGGGTCTGGCGGGCAGTACTTC	CASSSGSGGQYF
TRBD1	TRBV29-1	.	TRBJ1-1	TGCAGCGTAGACAGGGGAACTTACACTGAAGCTTTCTTT	CSVDRGTYTEAFF
.	TRBV16	.	TRBJ1-1	TGTGCCAGCAGCCATAGGGTCGACACTGAAGCTTTCTTT	CASSHRVDTEAFF
.	TRBV4-3	.	TRBJ2-2	TGCGCCAGCAGCCAAGAAAGCCCGTCCCCCCTGAACACCGGGGAGCTGTTTTTT	CASSQESPSPLNTGELFF
.	TRBV29-1	.	TRBJ2-5	TGCAGCGTTGGCGGAGAGACCCAGTACTTC	CSVGGETQYF
.	TRBV5-5	.	TRBJ1-4	TGTGCCAGCAGCTTGGGGGGGATATTAGAAAAACTGTTTTTT	CASSLGGILEKLFF
.	TRBV19	.	TRBJ2-7	TGTGCCATAGCGGCGGGGGCCTCCTACGAGCAGTACTTC	CAIAAGASYEQYF
.	TRBV12-3/TRBV12-4	.	TRBJ2-3	TGTGCCAGCATGGCAGACGACACAGATACGCAGTATTTT	CASMADDTDTQYF
.	TRBV5-4	.	TRBJ2-7	TGTGCCAGCAGCTTGGGGGCTGGGAACCACGAGCAGTACTTC	CASSLGAGNHEQYF
TRBD1	TRBV5-1	.	TRBJ2-2	TGCGCCAGCAGCGTGAGACAGGGAACCACCGGGGAGCTGTTTTTT	CASSVRQGTTGELFF
TRBD2	TRBV7-9	.	TRBJ2-7	TGTGCCAGCAGCCGACTCGGGACTAGCGGAACTAGGAGCTCCTACGAGCAGTACTTC	CASSRLGTSGTRSSYEQYF
.	TRBV19	.	TRBJ1-6	TGTGCCAGTAGTATTTGGATGGGGGCAGCCAATTCACCCCTCCACTTT	CASSIWMGAANSPLHF
TRBD1	TRBV7-3	few	TRBJ2-2	TGTGCCAGCAGCTTAATAATGGACAGGGGCACCGGGGAGCTGTTTTTT	CASSLIMDRGTGELFF
.	TRBV3-1/TRBV3-2	.	TRBJ2-1	TGTGCCAGCAGCCAAGTTGGTGGGCCTCCCCTGTTCTTC	CASSQVGGPPLFF
.	TRBV27	.	TRBJ2-2	TGTGCCAGCAGTTTACGCAGGGACACCGGGGAGCTGTTTTTT	CASSLRRDTGELFF
.	TRBV12-3/TRBV12-4	.	TRBJ2-7	TGTGCCAGCAGTTTGGCCCTCTACGAGCAGTACTTC	CASSLALYEQYF
.	TRBV24-1	.	TRBJ2-3	TGTGCCACCAGTGAGCCAGACAGAAGCACAGATACGCAGTATTTT	CATSEPDRSTDTQYF
TRBD1	TRBV4-1	few	TRBJ1-1	TGCGCCAGCAGCCAAAGCCGGGACAGGGGGCGTCTGGCTGAAGCTTTCTTT	CASSQSRDRGRLAEAFF
.	TRBV7-8	once	TRBJ2-5	TGTGCCAGCAGCTTATCTCGAGCCCAAGAGACCCAGTACTTC	CASSLSRAQETQYF
TRBD2	TRBV4-2	.	TRBJ2-4	TGTGCCAGCAGCCCCCTAGCGGGAGGTCAGGACATTCAGTACTTC	CASSPLAGGQDIQYF
.	TRBV7-9	.	TRBJ2-7	TGTGCCAGCAGCGACAGAGATACCTACGAGCAGTACTTC	CASSDRDTYEQYF
.	TRBV15	.	TRBJ1-2	TGTGCCACCAGCAGAGACTTCTATGGCTACACCTTC	CATSRDFYGYTF
.	TRBV5-6	once	TRBJ2-2	TGTGCCAGCAGCTCGGGACCAGGGTACACCGGGGAGCTGTTTTTT	CASSSGPGYTGELFF
.	TRBV19	.	TRBJ1-1	TGTGCCAGAACCCTCGATCACCCCCCTAAGGATGACACTGAAGCTTTCTTT	CARTLDHPPKDDTEAFF
.	TRBV15	.	TRBJ1-2	TGTGCCACCAGTAACTGGCCGGAAGGCTACACCTTC	CATSNWPEGYTF
.	TRBV19	.	TRBJ1-2	TGTGCCAGTAGTATAGACCTCGAGGGGCCAGACTATGGCTACACCTTC	CASSIDLEGPDYGYTF
.	TRBV7-9	.	TRBJ1-2	TGTGCCAGCAGCTTATTAGGAGGGGAGGGTCGTGGCTACACCTTC	CASSLLGGEGRGYTF
TRBD1	TRBV9	.	TRBJ1-6	TGTGCCAGCAGCGTATCGGGACAGCCAGCGCCCCTCCACTTT	CASSVSGQPAPLHF
.	TRBV6-5	.	TRBJ1-1	TGTGCCAGCAGTTACTCGCGGGGCGGGAACACTGAAGCTTTCTTT	CASSYSRGGNTEAFF
.	TRBV2	many	TRBJ2-2	TGTGCCAGCACTCAGAGCAGGCGGGACTCGAACACCGGGGAGCTGTTTTTT	CASTQSRRDSNTGELFF
TRBD2	TRBV7-6	.	TRBJ2-7	TGTGCCAGCAGCTTAGCTCCGGGACTAGCGGGAGTCGGGTACGAGCAGTACTTC	CASSLAPGLAGVGYEQYF
.	TRBV28	.	TRBJ1-5	TGTGCCAGCAGTAAGCGGGTCAGGGAAGGACCCAAGCAGCCCCAGCATTTT	CASSKRVREGPKQPQHF
.	TRBV29-1	.	TRBJ2-7	TGCAGCGTTGAACAGGGGTTTTACGAGCAGTACTTC	CSVEQGFYEQYF
.	TRBV7-9	.	TRBJ1-4	TGTGCCAGCAGCTTAGGTTGGAGTATTGCAACTAATGAAAAACTGTTTTTT	CASSLGWSIATNEKLFF
.	TRBV7-9	.	TRBJ1-1	TGTGCCAGCAGCTTACCTTCACGGGGGGCTGAAGCTTTCTTT	CASSLPSRGAEAFF
.	TRBV7-6	.	TRBJ1-3	TGTGCCAGCAGCTTAAAACCGATTTTCGGGGCAGCCTCTGGAAACACCATATATTTT	CASSLKPIFGAASGNTIYF
TRBD1	TRBV5-1	.	TRBJ2-1	TGCGCCAGCAGCTTAGCCGGGACAGGGGGCCTGAATGAGCAGTTCTTC	CASSLAGTGGLNEQFF
.	TRBV4-3	.	TRBJ1-2	TGCGCCAGCAGCCAAACCGTAGGGTCTAATGGCTACACCTTC	CASSQTVGSNGYTF
TRBD2	TRBV18	.	TRBJ2-7	TGTGCCAGCTCACTATCGACTAGCACGACCTACGAGCAGTACTTC	CASSLSTSTTYEQYF
.	TRBV5-1	.	TRBJ1-1	TGCGCCAGCAGCTCGCTATTAGCCGGAGATACTGAAGCTTTCTTT	CASSSLLAGDTEAFF
TRBD1	TRBV11-3	once	TRBJ2-3	TGTGCCAGCAGCTTGGGGACAGGAGGAGATACGCAGTATTTT	CASSLGTGGDTQYF
.	TRBV30	.	TRBJ1-1	TGTGCCTGGAGTGTAGGGGGAGGCGAAAATCTCCATTTT	CAWSVGGGENLHF
.	TRBV18	.	TRBJ1-6	TGTGCCAGCTCACCAAGGCAGCTTATCAATAATTCACCCCTCCACTTT	CASSPRQLINNSPLHF
.	TRBV30	.	TRBJ1-4	TGTGCCTGGAGCGCTACAACTAATGAAAAACTGTTTTTT	CAWSATTNEKLFF
.	TRBV7-9	.	TRBJ2-7	TGTGCCAGCAGTCCGATCCCCTACGAGCAGTACTTC	CASSPIPYEQYF
.	TRBV28	.	TRBJ2-3	TGTGCCAGCAGTTTCACAGATACGCAGTATTTT	CASSFTDTQYF
.	TRBV4-1	.	TRBJ1-5	TGCGCCAGCAGCCAAGCGCCTTACCCACAGGGAGTGCCCCAGCATTTT	CASSQAPYPQGVPQHF
.	TRBV5-1	.	TRBJ2-7	TGCGCCAGCTCGGTAGGTCGGGAGCAGAGAAGCTCCTACGAGCAGTACTTC	CASSVGREQRSSYEQYF
.	TRBV7-6	once	TRBJ1-1	TGTGCCAGCAGCTTAGGAGCGCGGACGAACACTGAAGCTTTCTTT	CASSLGARTNTEAFF
.	TRBV27	.	TRBJ2-7	TGTGCCACTCGTAAGGGGGGGCAGCTCGAGCAGTACTTC	CATRKGGQLEQYF